Detailed here is one T cell receptor (beta chain). This clonotype has a count of ten or more. Its antigen is still unknown. Base qualities are missing; no much larger clone stands one base away. The sample originates from a study of T-cell reconstitution after alpha-beta-depleted transplantation in children (TCRdb year 2016). In terms of the full investigation: T-cell immune reconstitution after TCRalphabeta/CD19-depleted allogeneic hematopoietic cell transplantation in children was quantitatively tracked in the study by means of TCR repertoire profiling.

The library was prepared using PCR. The sequencer listed for this sample is Illumina HiSeq 2500. TCR libraries were prepared with molecular barcoding, using unique molecular identifiers to normalize TCRbeta repertoire quantification. The public reads were quality trimmed at Q25 with fastp and then assembled into clones with MiXCR by TCRdb, keeping productive beta chains. Under each unique CDR3 protein, matching rows form one entry showing the most common genes and DNA. This sample holds 200,000 to 250,000 distinct CDR3 sequences; 7.5% to 9.5% were observed only once. 6.3% of the sample belongs to the ten largest clones. Points the paper makes about the study in general: The apparently early alphabetaT-cell count recovery about two months after transplant was reportedly dependent on only several hundred rapidly expanded clones derived from non-depleted graft cells. In some patients, high TCRbeta diversity at day 60 was attributed to recipient T cells and intrathymic progenitors that had survived conditioning. Over subsequent months, a decline in hyperexpanded clone frequencies was noted, and after one year, T-cell counts and TCRbeta diversity were mostly ascribed to newly produced T cells.

The label giving this sample's treatment or condition can be read as: allogeneic hematopoietic cell transplantation with graft depleted of TCRalphabeta T cells and CD19 B cells. The children who served as transplant recipients had been given grafts of TCRalphabeta/CD19-depleted allogeneic hematopoietic cells. Material: PBMCs, mostly from graft donor cells, obtained 180 days after TCRalphabeta/CD19-depleted stem cell transplant. The sequence derives from a male patient aged 10 to 17 who had a stem cell transplant for acute lymphoblastic leukemia, so the T cells may come from the graft donor.

CDR3 region: CASSLEAGGYTF. Read as DNA, the sequence is TGCGCCAGCAGCTTGGAGGCAGGGGGCTACACCTTC. The V and J genes are TRBV5-1 and TRBJ1-2; the best D guess is TRBD1, with 5 bases matching. V loses 0 bases of germline sequence and J loses 8 bases, and the interval between the two ends is 8 bases. Including the terminal cysteine and phenylalanine, the CDR3 comprises 12 residues. Left in the record is the CDR3 DNA by itself, 36 bases read in frame from the first base. The CDR1 and CDR2 encoded by the germline V gene are SGHRS and YFSETQ.